These T cell receptor beta chains were read from a single sample in a study of blood T cell repertoires in COVID-19. The repertoire was sequenced with immunoSEQ multiplex PCR; TCRdb's copy has only in-frame clones and lacks some. The sample carries some 210,000 clones, roughly four fifths recorded once. The sequencing input was peripheral blood. These receptors originate from a woman aged 40 to 50 with acute or convalescent COVID-19. Both conserved end residues are part of each CDR3. Where a row states a size, it is once, few, many or the class of an expanded clone; other rows omit it.

TRBJ2-5 | NA | TRBV7-9 | CASSFSREGETQYF
TRBJ2-2 | NA | TRBV5-1 | CASSFDSTNTGELFF
TRBJ1-4 | NA | TRBV2 | CASGPTELKLFF
TRBJ1-4 | NA | TRBV25-1 | CASRTDSNEKLFF
TRBJ2-7 | NA | TRBV7-8 | CACGAGRYEQYF
TRBJ2-1 | NA | TRBV5-1 | CASSWPSGGAGEQFF
TRBJ2-1 | NA | TRBV7-7 | CASSLDRDNEQFF
TRBJ1-2 | NA | TRBV11-2 | CASSGQRLNYGYTF
TRBJ2-3 | NA | TRBV9 | CASTSFGSRPSSTDTQYF
TRBJ1-2 | NA | TRBV14 | CASSQDLQGRDGYTF
TRBJ1-1 | few | TRBV6-2/TRBV6-3 | CASSYTGSTEAFF
TRBJ2-7 | NA | TRBV7-2 | CASSSDRSTSYEQYF
TRBJ2-3 | NA | TRBV10-3 | CAISGTGPDTQYF
TRBJ2-1 | NA | TRBV6-4 | CASSDSHRGSYNEQFF
TRBJ1-1 | NA | TRBV15 | CATSRVGSQEGRTEAFF
TRBJ2-7 | NA | TRBV6-2/TRBV6-3 | CASSYTSGDVSYEQYF
TRBJ1-4 | NA | TRBV19 | CASSMDRGLNEKLFF
TRBJ2-6 | NA | TRBV19 | CASSMTPGSNVLTF
TRBJ1-2 | once | TRBV7-2 | CASSLGEVVVTF